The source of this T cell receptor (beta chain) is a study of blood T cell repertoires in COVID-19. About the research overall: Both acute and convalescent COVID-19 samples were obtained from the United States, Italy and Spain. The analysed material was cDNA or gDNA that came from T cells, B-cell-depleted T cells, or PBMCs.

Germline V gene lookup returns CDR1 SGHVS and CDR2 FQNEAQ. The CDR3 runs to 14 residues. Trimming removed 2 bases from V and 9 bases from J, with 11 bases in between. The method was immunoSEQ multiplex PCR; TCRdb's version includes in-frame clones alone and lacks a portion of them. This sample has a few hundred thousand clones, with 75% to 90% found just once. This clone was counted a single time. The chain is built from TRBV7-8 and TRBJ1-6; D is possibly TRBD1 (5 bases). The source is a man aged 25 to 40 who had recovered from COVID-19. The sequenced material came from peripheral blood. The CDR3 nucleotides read TGTGCCAGCAGCTTATCACAGGAGAGTTCACCCCTCCACTTT. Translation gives CASSLSQESSPLHF.